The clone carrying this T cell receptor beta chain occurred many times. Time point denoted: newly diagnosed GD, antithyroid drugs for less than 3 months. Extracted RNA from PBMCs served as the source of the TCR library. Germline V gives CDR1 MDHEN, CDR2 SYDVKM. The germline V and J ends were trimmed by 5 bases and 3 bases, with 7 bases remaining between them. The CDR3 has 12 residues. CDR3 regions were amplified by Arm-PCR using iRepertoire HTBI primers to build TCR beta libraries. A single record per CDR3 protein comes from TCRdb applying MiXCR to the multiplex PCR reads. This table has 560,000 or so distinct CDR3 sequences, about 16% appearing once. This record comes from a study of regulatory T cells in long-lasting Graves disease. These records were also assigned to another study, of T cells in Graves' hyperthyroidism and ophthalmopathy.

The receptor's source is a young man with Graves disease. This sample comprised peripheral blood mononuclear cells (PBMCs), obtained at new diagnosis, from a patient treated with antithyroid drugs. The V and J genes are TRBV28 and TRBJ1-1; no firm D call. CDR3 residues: CASSQRDTEAFF. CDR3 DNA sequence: TGTGCCAGCAGTCAAAGAGACACTGAAGCTTTCTTT.